Listed below are T cell receptor beta chains from one sample, sequenced in a study of CD8+CD57+ T cells in acquired aplastic anemia. TCRdb re-derived calls from the reads in MiXCR, one entry per CDR3 protein. The data hold 200,000 or so distinct CDR3 sequences, with less than 60% observed a single time. The sequenced sample was sorted CD4+, CD8+, or CD8+CD57+ T cells (not recorded which) from PBMCs. These receptor sequences come from a human donor with aplastic anemia. Each CDR3 is given with its conserved first and last residue. D genes are given only for firm matches. For some rows the clone size is stated as once, few or many, or as a class when expanded; others skip it.

v_gene: TRBV6-1
abundance: few
d_gene: NA
j_gene: TRBJ1-1
CDR3nt: TGTGCCAGCGGGGGGGGACGTCGAGCTTTCTTT
CDR3aa: CASGGGRRAFF

v_gene: TRBV5-1
abundance: many
d_gene: TRBD1
j_gene: TRBJ2-5
CDR3nt: TGCGCCAGCAGCCCAGGGACAGGGCGGCAAGAGACCCAGTACTTC
CDR3aa: CASSPGTGRQETQYF

v_gene: TRBV7-7
abundance: NA
d_gene: NA
j_gene: TRBJ2-1
CDR3nt: TGTGCTAGCAGCTTGGGAAGCAGCCAGTACAATGAGCAGTTCTTC
CDR3aa: CASSLGSSQYNEQFF

v_gene: TRBV15
abundance: few
d_gene: TRBD2
j_gene: TRBJ2-3
CDR3nt: TGTGCCACCAGCAGAGCGACTAGCGGAAGCTTGGGTACGCAGTATTTT
CDR3aa: CATSRATSGSLGTQYF

v_gene: TRBV7-9
abundance: NA
d_gene: TRBD2
j_gene: TRBJ2-7
CDR3nt: TGTGCCAGCAGTGCGCGGGGGGAATGGGAGCAGTACTTC
CDR3aa: CASSARGEWEQYF

v_gene: TRBV29-1
abundance: NA
d_gene: TRBD1
j_gene: TRBJ1-1
CDR3nt: TGCAGCGTTGGCCGTGGGGGACAGGGAGCACATTCGGCTTTCTTT
CDR3aa: CSVGRGGQGAHSAFF

v_gene: TRBV19
abundance: many
d_gene: TRBD1
j_gene: TRBJ2-7
CDR3nt: TGTGCCAGTAGCCCATGGACAGGGGTGGAAGAGCAGTACTTC
CDR3aa: CASSPWTGVEEQYF

v_gene: TRBV24-1
abundance: few
d_gene: TRBD2
j_gene: TRBJ2-5
CDR3nt: TGTGCCACCAGGTCGGGGGGTAGGGAGACCCAGTACTTC
CDR3aa: CATRSGGRETQYF

v_gene: TRBV5-6
abundance: once
d_gene: NA
j_gene: TRBJ2-6
CDR3nt: TGTGCCAGCAGTTGGGACAGGGCCAACGTCCTGACTTTC
CDR3aa: CASSWDRANVLTF

v_gene: TRBV7-6
abundance: NA
d_gene: TRBD1
j_gene: TRBJ1-1
CDR3nt: TGTGCCAGCAGCACGGACAGGGGAACTGAAGCTTTCTTT
CDR3aa: CASSTDRGTEAFF

v_gene: TRBV20-1
abundance: NA
d_gene: TRBD2
j_gene: TRBJ2-5
CDR3nt: TGCAGTGCTAGGCTGCCTAGCGGAGAGACCCAGTACTTC
CDR3aa: CSARLPSGETQYF

v_gene: TRBV29-1
abundance: NA
d_gene: TRBD1
j_gene: TRBJ2-5
CDR3nt: TGCAGCGTTGGTAGATTGGGACAGGGGCATGGCCAGTACTTC
CDR3aa: CSVGRLGQGHGQYF

v_gene: TRBV29-1
abundance: NA
d_gene: TRBD2
j_gene: TRBJ2-3
CDR3nt: TGCGGCGCACGGACTAGCGGAGGCACAGATACGCGGTATTTT
CDR3aa: CGARTSGGTDTRYF

v_gene: TRBV2
abundance: NA
d_gene: NA
j_gene: TRBJ2-7
CDR3nt: TGTGCCAGCAGTGAAGCGGGGGGCAGTTCTGGGTACGAGCAGTACTTC
CDR3aa: CASSEAGGSSGYEQYF

v_gene: TRBV12-3/TRBV12-4
abundance: NA
d_gene: TRBD1
j_gene: TRBJ2-3
CDR3nt: TGTGCCAGCAGTCGACAGGGGCCCTCTAGCATAGATACGCAGTATTTT
CDR3aa: CASSRQGPSSIDTQYF

v_gene: TRBV12-3/TRBV12-4
abundance: many
d_gene: NA
j_gene: TRBJ1-4
CDR3nt: TGTGCCAGCAGTGTCCGGGACTGGCGGGAAAAACTGTTTTTT
CDR3aa: CASSVRDWREKLFF

v_gene: TRBV20-1
abundance: NA
d_gene: TRBD2
j_gene: TRBJ2-7
CDR3nt: TGCAGTGCTGGTTTTAGCGGGGGGGCCGACTACGAGCAGTACTTC
CDR3aa: CSAGFSGGADYEQYF

v_gene: TRBV24-1
abundance: NA
d_gene: NA
j_gene: TRBJ1-4
CDR3nt: TGTGCCACCAGTGACCCCGGGACGGACAATGAAAAACTGTTTTTT
CDR3aa: CATSDPGTDNEKLFF

v_gene: TRBV24-1
abundance: few
d_gene: NA
j_gene: TRBJ2-5
CDR3nt: TGTGCCACCAGTGACGCCCGGACAGTCCAAGAGACCCAGTACTTC
CDR3aa: CATSDARTVQETQYF

v_gene: TRBV10-3
abundance: NA
d_gene: TRBD2
j_gene: TRBJ2-3
CDR3nt: TGTGCCATCAGTGGCCTAGCGGGGTGGACTAGCACAGATACGCAGTATTTC
CDR3aa: CAISGLAGWTSTDTQYF

v_gene: TRBV11-3
abundance: many
d_gene: NA
j_gene: TRBJ1-4
CDR3nt: TGTGCCAGGTGTAAACTGTTTTTT
CDR3aa: CARCKLFF

v_gene: TRBV19
abundance: NA
d_gene: TRBD1
j_gene: TRBJ1-6
CDR3nt: TGTGCCAGCGCCAGAACCGGGACAGGCTTTAATTCACCCCTCCACTTT
CDR3aa: CASARTGTGFNSPLHF

v_gene: TRBV24-1
abundance: NA
d_gene: TRBD1
j_gene: TRBJ2-5
CDR3nt: TGTGCCACCAGTGAAGGTGGACAGGGAGGAGAAGAGACCCAGTACTTC
CDR3aa: CATSEGGQGGEETQYF

v_gene: TRBV2
abundance: NA
d_gene: TRBD2
j_gene: TRBJ2-3
CDR3nt: TGTGCCAGCAGCCTCAGCGGGAGGGCCGGGGATACGCAGTATTTT
CDR3aa: CASSLSGRAGDTQYF

v_gene: TRBV6-1
abundance: NA
d_gene: NA
j_gene: TRBJ1-6
CDR3nt: TGTGCCACCCTACAGGGAGACAATTCACCCCTCCACTTT
CDR3aa: CATLQGDNSPLHF

v_gene: TRBV7-2
abundance: many
d_gene: TRBD1
j_gene: TRBJ2-7
CDR3nt: TGTGCCAGCAGCCAACGACAGGGTTCGCAGTACTTC
CDR3aa: CASSQRQGSQYF

v_gene: TRBV10-1
abundance: NA
d_gene: TRBD1
j_gene: TRBJ1-2
CDR3nt: TGCGCCAGCAGAAGGACAGGGCTATACTATGGCTACACCTTC
CDR3aa: CASRRTGLYYGYTF

v_gene: TRBV10-3
abundance: NA
d_gene: TRBD1
j_gene: TRBJ2-3
CDR3nt: TGTGCCACGAGAGACAGGACGGGGACAGATGCGCAGTGTTTT
CDR3aa: CATRDRTGTDAQCF

v_gene: TRBV10-3
abundance: few
d_gene: NA
j_gene: TRBJ2-7
CDR3nt: TGTGCCATCAGCAGCGCTAGCATGGGGGAGCAGTACTTC
CDR3aa: CAISSASMGEQYF

v_gene: TRBV30
abundance: NA
d_gene: NA
j_gene: TRBJ1-1
CDR3nt: TGTGCCTGGAGCGGGTACAGGCATCCAAAAGCTTTCTTT
CDR3aa: CAWSGYRHPKAFF

v_gene: TRBV7-2
abundance: many
d_gene: NA
j_gene: TRBJ2-2
CDR3nt: TGTGCCAGCAGCTGGGCTGGAGGGGGCACCGGGGAGCTGTTTTTT
CDR3aa: CASSWAGGGTGELFF

v_gene: TRBV19
abundance: many
d_gene: NA
j_gene: TRBJ1-2
CDR3nt: TGTGCCAGTACCTTATACAGCGGCTTGAACTATGGCTACACCTTC
CDR3aa: CASTLYSGLNYGYTF

v_gene: TRBV19
abundance: many
d_gene: NA
j_gene: TRBJ1-5
CDR3nt: TGTGCCTCATCAGTAGTATCGGGTTTAGGGGGACGTCAGCCCCAGCATTTT
CDR3aa: CASSVVSGLGGRQPQHF

v_gene: TRBV20-1
abundance: NA
d_gene: TRBD1
j_gene: TRBJ2-5
CDR3nt: TGCAGTGCTAGTTCCGGGACAGGGAAAGAGACCCAGTACTTC
CDR3aa: CSASSGTGKETQYF

v_gene: TRBV11-3
abundance: many
d_gene: NA
j_gene: TRBJ2-7
CDR3nt: TGTGCCAGCAGCTTAGGGTCTCTACGCGAGCAGTACTTC
CDR3aa: CASSLGSLREQYF

v_gene: TRBV15
abundance: NA
d_gene: NA
j_gene: TRBJ1-5
CDR3nt: TGTGCCACCAGCAGAGACCCCAGACAGGACACCCAGCATTTT
CDR3aa: CATSRDPRQDTQHF

v_gene: TRBV20-1
abundance: NA
d_gene: NA
j_gene: TRBJ2-1
CDR3nt: TGCAGTGCTAGAGGACTAGAAGAGCAGTTCTTC
CDR3aa: CSARGLEEQFF

v_gene: TRBV10-3
abundance: NA
d_gene: NA
j_gene: TRBJ2-7
CDR3nt: TGTGCCATCAAGGCGGTTGATAGCTACGAGCAGTACTTC
CDR3aa: CAIKAVDSYEQYF

v_gene: TRBV20-1
abundance: many
d_gene: TRBD1
j_gene: TRBJ1-5
CDR3nt: TGCAGTGCTAGGGAGACAGGGGGCGCCGGGCAGCCCCAGCATTTT
CDR3aa: CSARETGGAGQPQHF

v_gene: TRBV2
abundance: few
d_gene: TRBD2
j_gene: TRBJ2-1
CDR3nt: TGTGCCAGCAAGATGACTAGCAATACTAGGGATGAGCAGTTCTTC
CDR3aa: CASKMTSNTRDEQFF

v_gene: TRBV6-1
abundance: few
d_gene: NA
j_gene: TRBJ1-1
CDR3nt: TGTGCCAGCAGACGAGGTACAGGGTTGATGAACACTGAAGCTTTCTTT
CDR3aa: CASRRGTGLMNTEAFF

v_gene: TRBV9
abundance: NA
d_gene: TRBD1
j_gene: TRBJ2-7
CDR3nt: TGTGCCAGCAGCCCGGGGACAGTATACGAGCAGTACTTC
CDR3aa: CASSPGTVYEQYF

v_gene: TRBV11-2
abundance: NA
d_gene: TRBD1
j_gene: TRBJ2-6
CDR3nt: TGTGCCAGCAGCAGCTACAGGGGATATGGGGCCAACGTCCTGACTTTC
CDR3aa: CASSSYRGYGANVLTF

v_gene: TRBV20-1
abundance: many
d_gene: NA
j_gene: TRBJ2-7
CDR3nt: TGCAGTGCTAGAGGTACAGGGCTCGGGGAGCAGTACTTC
CDR3aa: CSARGTGLGEQYF

v_gene: TRBV2
abundance: NA
d_gene: NA
j_gene: TRBJ1-1
CDR3nt: TGTGCCAGCTTACAGGTCCCGAACACTGAAGCTTTCTTT
CDR3aa: CASLQVPNTEAFF

v_gene: TRBV2
abundance: many
d_gene: NA
j_gene: TRBJ1-4
CDR3nt: TGTGCCAGCAAGGATGCAACTAATGAAAAACTGTTTTTT
CDR3aa: CASKDATNEKLFF

v_gene: TRBV12-3/TRBV12-4
abundance: NA
d_gene: NA
j_gene: TRBJ1-1
CDR3nt: TGTGCCAGCTTGACTGGGGGGGACACTGAAGCTTTCTTT
CDR3aa: CASLTGGDTEAFF

v_gene: TRBV7-2
abundance: NA
d_gene: NA
j_gene: TRBJ2-7
CDR3nt: TGTGCCAGCAGCTTAGCGGTTCCCTACGAGCAGTACTTC
CDR3aa: CASSLAVPYEQYF